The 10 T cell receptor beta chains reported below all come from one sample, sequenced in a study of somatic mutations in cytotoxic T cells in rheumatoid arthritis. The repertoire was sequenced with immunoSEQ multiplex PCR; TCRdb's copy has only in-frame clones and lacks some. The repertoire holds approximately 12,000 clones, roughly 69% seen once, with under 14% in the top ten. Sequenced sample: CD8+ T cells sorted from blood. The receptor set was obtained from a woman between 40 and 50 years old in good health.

The CDR3 sequence is CASDPGTGVPFSYNEQFF. The DNA of the CDR3 is TGTGCCAGCGATCCTGGGACAGGGGTCCCATTCTCCTACAATGAGCAGTTCTTC. This chain connects TRBV2 to TRBJ2-1; 10 bases line up with TRBD1. The CDR3 totals 18 residues. Per the germline V gene, CDR1 is SNHLY and CDR2 is FYNNEI. The V segment lost 8 bases and the J segment 0 bases; nucleotides outside the gene matches: 13.

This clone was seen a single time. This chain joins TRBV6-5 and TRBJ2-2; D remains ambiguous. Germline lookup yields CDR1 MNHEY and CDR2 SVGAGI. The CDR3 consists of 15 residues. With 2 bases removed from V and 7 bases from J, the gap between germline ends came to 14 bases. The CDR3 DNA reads TGTGCCAGCAGTTACCGCCCCTTCGGGTACGGGGAGCTGTTTTTT. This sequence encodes CASSYRPFGYGELFF.

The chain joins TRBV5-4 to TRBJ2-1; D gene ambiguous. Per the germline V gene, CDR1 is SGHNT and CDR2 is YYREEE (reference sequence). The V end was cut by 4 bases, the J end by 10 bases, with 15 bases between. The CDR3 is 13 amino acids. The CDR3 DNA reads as TGTGCCAGCAGCCCTTACAAGGATCACGAGCAGTTCTTC. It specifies CASSPYKDHEQFF.

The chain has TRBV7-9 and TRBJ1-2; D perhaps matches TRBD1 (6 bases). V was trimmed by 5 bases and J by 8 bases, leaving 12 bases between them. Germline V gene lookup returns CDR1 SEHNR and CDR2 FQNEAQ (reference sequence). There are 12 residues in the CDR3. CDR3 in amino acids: CASSGQQGGYTF. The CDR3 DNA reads TGTGCCAGCAGCGGTCAACAGGGAGGCTACACCTTC.

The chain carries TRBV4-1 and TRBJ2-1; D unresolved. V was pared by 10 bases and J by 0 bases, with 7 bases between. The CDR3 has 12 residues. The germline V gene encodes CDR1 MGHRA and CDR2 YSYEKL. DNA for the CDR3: TGCGCCACAAAATCCTCCTACAATGAGCAGTTCTTC. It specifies CATKSSYNEQFF.

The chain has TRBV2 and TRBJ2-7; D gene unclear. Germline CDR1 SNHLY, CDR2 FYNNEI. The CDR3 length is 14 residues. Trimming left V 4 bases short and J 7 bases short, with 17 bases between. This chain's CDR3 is CASSVSGREGEQYV. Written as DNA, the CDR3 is TGTGCCAGCAGTGTGTCTGGCCGTGAAGGGGAGCAGTACGTC.

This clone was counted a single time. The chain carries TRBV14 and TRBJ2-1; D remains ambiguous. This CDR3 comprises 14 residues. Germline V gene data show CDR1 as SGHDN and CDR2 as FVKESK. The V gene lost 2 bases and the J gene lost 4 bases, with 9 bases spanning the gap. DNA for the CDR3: TGTGCCAGCAGCCAAAGGACCGGATACAATGAGCAGTTCTTC. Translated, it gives CASSQRTGYNEQFF. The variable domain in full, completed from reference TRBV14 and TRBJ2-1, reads EAGVTQFPSHSVIEKGQTVTLRCDPISGHDNLYWYRRVMGKEIKFLLHFVKESKQDESGMPNNRFLAERTGGTYSTLKVQPAELEDSGVYFCASSQRTGYNEQFFGPGTRLTVL.

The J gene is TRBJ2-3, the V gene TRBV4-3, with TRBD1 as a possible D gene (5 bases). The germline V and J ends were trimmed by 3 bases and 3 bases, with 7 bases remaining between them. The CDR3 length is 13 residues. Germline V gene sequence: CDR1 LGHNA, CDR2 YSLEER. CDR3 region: CASSHAGTDTQYF. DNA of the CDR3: TGCGCCAGCAGCCATGCAGGGACAGATACGCAGTATTTT.

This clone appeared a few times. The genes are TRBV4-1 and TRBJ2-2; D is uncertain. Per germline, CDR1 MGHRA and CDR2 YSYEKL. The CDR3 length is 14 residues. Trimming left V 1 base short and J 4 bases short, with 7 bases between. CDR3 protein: CASSQAVITGELFF. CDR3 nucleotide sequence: TGCGCCAGCAGCCAAGCAGTAATCACCGGGGAGCTGTTTTTT.

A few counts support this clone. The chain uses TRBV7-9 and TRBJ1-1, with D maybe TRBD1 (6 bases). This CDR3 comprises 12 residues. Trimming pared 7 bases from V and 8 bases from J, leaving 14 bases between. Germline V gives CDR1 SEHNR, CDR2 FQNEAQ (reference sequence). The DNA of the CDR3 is TGTGCCAGCACCCTTGCAGGGGACGAAGCTTTCTTT. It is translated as CASTLAGDEAFF. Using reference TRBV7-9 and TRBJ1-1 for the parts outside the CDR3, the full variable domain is DTGVSQNPRHKITKRGQNVTFRCDPISEHNRLYWYRQTLGQGPEFLTYFQNEAQLEKSRLLSDRFSAERPKGSFSTLEIQRTEQGDSAMYLCASTLAGDEAFFGQGTRLTVV.